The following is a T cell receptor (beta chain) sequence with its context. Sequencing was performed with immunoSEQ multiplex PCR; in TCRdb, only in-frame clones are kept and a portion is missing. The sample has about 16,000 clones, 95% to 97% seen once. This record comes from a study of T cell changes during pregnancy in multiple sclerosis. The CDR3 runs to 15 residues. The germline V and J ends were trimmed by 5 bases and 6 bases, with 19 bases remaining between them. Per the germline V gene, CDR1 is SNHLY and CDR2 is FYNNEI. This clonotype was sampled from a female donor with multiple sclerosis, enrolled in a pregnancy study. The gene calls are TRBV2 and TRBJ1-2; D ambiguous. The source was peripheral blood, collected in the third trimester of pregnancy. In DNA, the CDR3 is TGTGCCAGCAGTATGAAAAGGGAGGTATTCGATGGCTACACCTTC. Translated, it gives CASSMKREVFDGYTF. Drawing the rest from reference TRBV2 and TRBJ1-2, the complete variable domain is EPEVTQTPSHQVTQMGQEVILRCVPISNHLYFYWYRQILGQKVEFLVSFYNNEISEKSEIFDDQFSVERPDGSNFTLKIRSTKLEDSAMYFCASSMKREVFDGYTFGSGTRLTVV.